The T cell receptor beta chain under discussion was sequenced for a study of T cell responses to AZD1222 COVID-19 vaccine. Study-wide findings and caveats: Spike-specific TCR breadth rose after two AZD1222 doses, and depth rose as well. Seropositive status at baseline applied to only 5 or 6 AZD1222 recipients. The CD4 TCRs associated with vaccination extended across spike and predominated at 160-218 and 743-854.

A remark on this clone: Its antigen remains unknown.

Here immunoSEQ multiplex PCR was the method, and the copy in TCRdb shows in-frame clones only, minus some. The sample includes over 150,000 clones, approximately 90% seen only once; the top ten take less than 3%. CDR3 size: 16 residues. The germline V gene encodes CDR1 LNHDA and CDR2 SQIVND (reference sequence). Trimming took off 3 bases at V and 4 bases at J, with 16 bases between the two ends. The TCR sequence derives from an adult in good health. Material: peripheral blood, obtained on day 0 of AZD1222 vaccination. The genes are TRBV19 and TRBJ2-1; possibly TRBD1 for D (6 bases). The chain's CDR3 is CASSIGRTALYNEQFF. The CDR3 DNA is TGTGCCAGTAGTATCGGCCGGACAGCCCTATACAATGAGCAGTTCTTC.